This section outlines one T cell receptor beta chain sequence together with its context. It has no known antigen specificity. The data were taken from a study of human CD8 memory T cell subsets (dated by TCRdb to about 2020). Background on the whole study: To assess clonal relationships, the TCRbeta repertoires of stem-like (TSTEM), progenitor exhausted-like (TPEX) and effector memory CD8+ T cell subsets were compared. Six donors each provided TSTEM, TPEX and effector memory subsets, from which TCRbeta repertoires were obtained. Study-level results and caveats: Chao1 estimates suggested greater repertoire diversity in TSTEM than in TPEX subsets, potentially reflecting a broader range of specificities. TSTEM and TPEX subsets showed similarly high normalized Shannon-Wiener diversity, whereas effector memory subsets were comparatively less diverse. The stem-like TSTEM and TPEX subsets each shared clonotypes with effector memory cells, but the TSTEM and TPEX repertoires had minimal overlap with each other, suggesting distinct antigen spectra. Only TCRbeta chains were sequenced, and repertoire comparisons rested on over 5 donors tested with paired t-tests and Bonferroni correction.

Data came from a NextSeq 550. A Human TCR Profiling Kit was used to prepare UMI-labeled 5' RACE TCRbeta libraries. Every TCRbeta library was prepared in parallel with an identical number of PCR cycles. In the original analysis: The number of functional CDR3beta clonotypes in each TCRbeta library ranged from about 2,800 to 18,000. MIGEC 1.2.9 handled UMI extraction and consensus assembly, with a minimum of three reads required per UMI. MiXCR 3.0.3 was used to extract in-frame CDR3beta repertoires. Each sample was downsampled to 42,000 randomly selected UMIs before diversity metrics were computed in VDJtools 1.2.1. For each sample pair, the repertoire overlap metrics D, R and F2 were calculated in VDJtools using the top 3,000 clones. TCRdb reprocessed the reads, and each CDR3 protein sequence is entered once, without DNA. These V and J calls originate from TCRdb's pipeline instead of the authors' own analysis. This sample's table has entries for 5,600 or so distinct CDR3 sequences. The ten most abundant clones make up more than 35% of the sample.

Density gradient separation was used to isolate peripheral blood mononuclear cells from buffy coats of healthy donors. Negative magnetic separation using EasySep or MojoSort CD8+ T cell isolation kits was how the study enriched total CD8+ T cells. For each subset, total RNA was extracted using an RNeasy Mini Kit from duplicate vials of some 150,000 sorted CD8+ T cells. PBMCs were used either fresh or after cryopreservation in fetal bovine serum containing 10% DMSO. Fluorescence-activated cell sorting on a FACSAria III was used to sort the CD8+ T cell subsets to purity. The germline V gene (reference sequence) gives CDR1 as DFQATT and CDR2 as SNEGSKA. From the cysteine through the phenylalanine, the CDR3 covers 15 amino acids. The entry carries no DNA sequence.

The sequence joins TRBV20-1 to TRBJ2-1; no DNA is available, so the TRBD1 call from TCRdb remains unchecked. Sequencing was done on a sample of CD8+ effector memory T cells (TEM) sorted from PBMCs. The cell subset or site label, read with the paper, signifies: effector memory CD8 T cells, CCR7- CD45RO+ CD95+. The receptor was isolated from a human donor in good health. The CDR3 here reads CSAREGAGAYNEQFF.